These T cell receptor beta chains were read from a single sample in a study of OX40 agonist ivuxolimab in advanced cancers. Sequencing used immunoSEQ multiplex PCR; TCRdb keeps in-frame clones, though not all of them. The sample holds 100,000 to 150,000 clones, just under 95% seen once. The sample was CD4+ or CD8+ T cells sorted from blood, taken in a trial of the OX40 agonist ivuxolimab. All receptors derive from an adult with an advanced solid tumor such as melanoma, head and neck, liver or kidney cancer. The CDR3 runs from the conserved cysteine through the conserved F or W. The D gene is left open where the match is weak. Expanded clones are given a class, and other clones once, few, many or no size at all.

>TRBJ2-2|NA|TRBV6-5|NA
CASRNQGSSTGELFF
TGTGCCAGCAGAAATCAGGGTAGTAGCACCGGGGAGCTGTTTTTT
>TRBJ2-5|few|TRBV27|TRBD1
CASSSRVKDRGSQYF
TGTGCCAGCAGTTCCCGGGTTAAGGACAGGGGGAGTCAGTACTTC
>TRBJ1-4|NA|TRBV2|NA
CASSETEGRINEKLFF
TGTGCCAGCAGTGAAACGGAGGGCAGGATTAATGAAAAACTGTTTTTT
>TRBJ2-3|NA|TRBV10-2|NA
CASRPTLGATDTQYF
TGCGCCAGCAGACCCACCCTAGGGGCCACAGATACGCAGTATTTT
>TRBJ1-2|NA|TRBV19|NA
CASSINWGYTF
TGTGCCAGTAGTATCAACTGGGGCTACACCTTC
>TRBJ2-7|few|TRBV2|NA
CASGPGSLYEQYF
TGTGCCAGCGGTCCGGGAAGCCTCTACGAGCAGTACTTC
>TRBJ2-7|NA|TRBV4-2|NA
CASSQDLYNAYEQYF
TGTGCCAGCAGCCAAGATTTATACAACGCCTACGAGCAGTACTTC
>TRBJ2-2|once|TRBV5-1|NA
CASSSRTNTGELFF
TGCGCCAGCAGCTCCAGAACGAACACCGGGGAGCTGTTTTTT
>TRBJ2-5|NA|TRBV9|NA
CASSGSLGNEETQYF
TGTGCCAGCAGCGGTTCGTTGGGGAACGAAGAGACCCAGTACTTC
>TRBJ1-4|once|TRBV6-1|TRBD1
CASVTGGAKEKLFF
TGTGCCAGCGTAACAGGGGGCGCAAAGGAAAAACTGTTTTTT
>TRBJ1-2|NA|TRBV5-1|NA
CASSPLEGTYGYTF
TGCGCCAGCAGCCCCCTAGAGGGAACCTATGGCTACACCTTC
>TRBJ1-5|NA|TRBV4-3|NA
CASSQGRSLEPQHF
TGCGCCAGCAGCCAAGGACGGAGTCTGGAGCCCCAGCATTTT
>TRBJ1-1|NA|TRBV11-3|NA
CASSMGGNTEAFF
TGTGCCAGCAGCATGGGGGGGAACACTGAAGCTTTCTTT
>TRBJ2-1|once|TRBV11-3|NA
CASSLDTSEQFF
TGTGCCAGCAGCTTAGATACTAGTGAGCAGTTCTTC
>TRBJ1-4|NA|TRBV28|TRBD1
CASSLSGQGNEKLFF
TGTGCCAGCAGTTTATCGGGACAGGGGAATGAAAAACTGTTTTTT
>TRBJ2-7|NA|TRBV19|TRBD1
CASSLDRGQFYEQYF
TGTGCCAGTAGCCTTGACAGGGGGCAGTTCTACGAGCAGTACTTC
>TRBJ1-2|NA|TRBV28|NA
CASSSVYNYGYTF
TGTGCCAGCAGTTCCGTCTATAACTATGGCTACACCTTC
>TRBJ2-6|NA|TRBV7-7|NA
CASSLDKTGKSSGANVLTF
TGTGCTAGCAGCTTAGATAAGACGGGGAAGAGCTCTGGGGCCAACGTCCTGACTTTC
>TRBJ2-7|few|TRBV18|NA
CASSPPTLYEQYF
TGTGCCAGCTCACCACCCACCCTCTACGAGCAGTACTTC
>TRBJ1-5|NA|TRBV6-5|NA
CASSFRGNQPQHF
TGTGCCAGCAGTTTCAGGGGCAATCAGCCCCAGCATTTT
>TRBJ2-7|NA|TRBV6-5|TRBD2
CASSTGLAGAYEQYF
TGTGCCAGCAGTACCGGACTAGCGGGCGCCTACGAGCAGTACTTC
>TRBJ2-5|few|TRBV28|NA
CASSWPGTQYF
TGTGCCAGCAGTTGGCCAGGGACCCAGTACTTC
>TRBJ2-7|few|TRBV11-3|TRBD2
CASSGLAGMTYEQYF
TGTGCCAGCAGCGGACTAGCGGGAATGACCTACGAGCAGTACTTC
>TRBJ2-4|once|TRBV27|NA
CASSAPREGAKNIQYF
TGTGCCAGCAGTGCCCCAAGGGAAGGGGCCAAAAACATTCAGTACTTC
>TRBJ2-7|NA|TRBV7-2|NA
CASSLGGAQGPIREQYF
TGTGCCAGCAGCTTAGGGGGGGCGCAGGGTCCTATACGGGAGCAGTACTTC
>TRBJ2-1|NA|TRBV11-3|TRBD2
CASSLGGGRVGRNEQFF
TGTGCCAGCAGCTTAGGAGGCGGGAGGGTTGGTAGGAATGAGCAGTTCTTC
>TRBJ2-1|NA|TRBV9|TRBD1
CASSVWDRNNEQFF
TGTGCCAGCAGCGTATGGGACAGGAACAATGAGCAGTTCTTC
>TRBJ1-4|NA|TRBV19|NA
CASSMTRDPTTNEKLFF
TGTGCCAGTAGTATGACAAGGGATCCAACAACTAATGAAAAACTGTTTTTT
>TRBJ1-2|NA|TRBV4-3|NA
CASSQVLRNGYTF
TGCGCCAGCAGCCAAGTGCTCAGAAATGGCTACACCTTC
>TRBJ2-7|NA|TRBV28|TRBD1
CASSPGTATPYEQYF
TGTGCCAGCAGTCCGGGGACAGCGACTCCCTACGAGCAGTACTTC
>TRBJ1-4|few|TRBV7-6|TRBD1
CASSWGQGEKLFF
TGTGCCAGCAGCTGGGGACAGGGAGAAAAACTGTTTTTT
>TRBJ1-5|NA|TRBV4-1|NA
CASSQVGGNSNQPQHF
TGCGCCAGCAGCCAAGTGGGGGGGAATAGCAATCAGCCCCAGCATTTT
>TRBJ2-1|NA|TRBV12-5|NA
CASGLSSRGGPYNEQFF
TGTGCTAGTGGTTTGAGTTCTAGAGGAGGGCCGTACAATGAGCAGTTCTTC
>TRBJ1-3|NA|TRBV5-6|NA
CASSLSAVSGNTIYF
TGTGCCAGCAGCTTGTCGGCAGTCTCTGGAAACACCATATATTTT
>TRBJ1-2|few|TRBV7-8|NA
CASSPEEGNYGYTF
TGTGCCAGCAGCCCTGAGGAGGGGAACTATGGCTACACCTTC
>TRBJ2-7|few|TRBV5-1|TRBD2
CASSRGLAGEQYF
TGCGCCAGCAGCCGAGGACTAGCTGGCGAGCAGTACTTC
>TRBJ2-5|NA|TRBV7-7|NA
CASSLVGETQYF
TGTGCTAGCAGCTTAGTGGGTGAGACCCAGTACTTC
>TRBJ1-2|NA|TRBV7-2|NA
CASSLGTGVNYGYTF
TGTGCCAGCAGCTTAGGGACGGGGGTTAACTATGGCTACACCTTC
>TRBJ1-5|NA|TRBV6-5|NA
CASSYSYNQPQHF
TGTGCCAGCAGTTACTCCTATAATCAGCCCCAGCATTTT
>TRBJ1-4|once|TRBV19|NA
CASSIEGRTRPTEKLFF
TGTGCCAGTAGTATAGAAGGGAGGACCAGACCCACCGAAAAACTGTTTTTT
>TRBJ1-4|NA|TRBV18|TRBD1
CASSQGRDSNEKLFF
TGTGCCAGCTCCCAAGGGCGGGACAGTAATGAAAAACTGTTTTTT
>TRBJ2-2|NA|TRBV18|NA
CASSQNSRETTGELFF
TGTGCCAGCTCCCAAAATAGCAGGGAGACCACCGGGGAGCTGTTTTTT
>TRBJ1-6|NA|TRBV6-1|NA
CASFSPGAANSPLHF
TGTGCCAGTTTTAGTCCAGGGGCGGCTAATTCACCCCTCCACTTT
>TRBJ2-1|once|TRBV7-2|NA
CASSLSSGGDYNEQFF
TGTGCCAGCAGCTTAAGTTCTGGGGGTGATTACAATGAGCAGTTCTTC
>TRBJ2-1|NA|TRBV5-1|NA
CASSLTTRSLVRGQFF
TGCGCCAGCAGCTTGACGACTCGATCCCTCGTGCGTGGGCAGTTCTTC
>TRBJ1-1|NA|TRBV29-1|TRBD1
CSTRQGGGTEAFF
TGCAGCACACGACAGGGAGGCGGCACTGAAGCTTTCTTT
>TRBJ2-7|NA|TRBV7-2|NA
CASSSRTPHEQYF
TGTGCCAGCAGCAGCAGGACACCTCACGAGCAGTACTTC
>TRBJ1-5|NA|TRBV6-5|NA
CASSPQGSNQPQHF
TGTGCCAGCAGTCCTCAGGGGAGCAATCAGCCCCAGCATTTT
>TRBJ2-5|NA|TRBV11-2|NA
CASSHKQTQYF
TGTGCCAGCAGCCACAAGCAGACCCAGTACTTC
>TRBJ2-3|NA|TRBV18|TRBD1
CASSPSSRGFTDTQYF
TGTGCCAGCTCACCAAGTTCCAGGGGGTTCACAGATACGCAGTATTTT
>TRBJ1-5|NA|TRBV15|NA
CATSRNTGSNQPQHF
TGTGCCACCAGCAGAAACACAGGAAGCAATCAGCCCCAGCATTTT
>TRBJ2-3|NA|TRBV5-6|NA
CASSLTLQSTDTQYF
TGTGCCAGCAGCTTGACACTCCAAAGCACAGATACGCAGTATTTT
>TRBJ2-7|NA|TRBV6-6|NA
CASSTRAAYEQYF
TGTGCCAGCAGTACTAGGGCGGCCTACGAGCAGTACTTC
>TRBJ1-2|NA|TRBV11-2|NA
CASSLGLDYGYTF
TGTGCCAGCAGCTTAGGCCTAGACTATGGCTACACCTTC
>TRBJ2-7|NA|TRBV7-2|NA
CASSLGSGIYEQYF
TGTGCCAGCAGCTTAGGCAGCGGAATATACGAGCAGTACTTC